This is a list of T cell receptor beta chains from one sample in a study of shared clonotypes between healthy human individuals. Here immunoSEQ multiplex PCR was the method, and the copy in TCRdb shows in-frame clones only, minus some. This sample yields 1 million to 1.3 million clones, of which 70% to 80% are seen a single time; under 0.8% belongs to the top ten. The specimen was memory CD4+ T cells from PBMCs. These receptors all come from a man aged 18 to 30 in good health. Some clones in this sample may be carry-over from other donors' samples. CDR3s include the opening cysteine and the closing phenylalanine or tryptophan.

v_gene	j_gene	CDR3aa
TRBV2	TRBJ1-5	CASRRTVGIGAQHF
TRBV11-2	TRBJ2-1	CASSLGTGLHNEQFF
TRBV7-9	TRBJ2-7	CASSPLEVAGDREQYF
TRBV27	TRBJ2-1	CASARDSGSPYNEQFF
TRBV6-1	TRBJ2-1	CASSGTGTSGRFAEQFF
TRBV6-5	TRBJ2-5	CASRTPGARETQYF
TRBV7-9	TRBJ1-2	CASSLSQASGNGYTF
TRBV28	TRBJ2-3	CASSTSGRRDTQYF
TRBV5-4	TRBJ1-2	CASRRSTGTRNYGYTF
TRBV25-1	TRBJ2-3	CASSPRTTSATDTQYF
TRBV11-1	TRBJ2-3	CASSLSDRGPLKTDTQYF
TRBV5-1	TRBJ2-3	CASSRKTGGTDTQYF
TRBV18	TRBJ1-1	CASSPRTIGTEAFF
TRBV19	TRBJ2-1	CASSTPGTYNEQFF
TRBV4-3	TRBJ1-2	CASSQEFITGGGSGYGYTF
TRBV2	TRBJ1-2	CASRGTGGSGYYGYTF
TRBV28	TRBJ1-1	CASSLGGALNTEAFF
TRBV7-9	TRBJ1-1	CASSFGLGGAEAFF